The subject of this entry is one T cell receptor beta chain. Its specific antigen is unknown. Per-nucleotide qualities are absent, and no much larger clonotype sits a single base away. CD8 naive samples were obtained by positive selection for CCR7 among CD45RO-negative cells, yielding a CD45RA+CCR7+ population from which TemRA cells were excluded. The donors were healthy, HIV-negative adults who had no recently reported acute infections or vaccinations. All donors were Caucasian adults living in Nashville, Tennessee, USA. Blood was collected by leukapheresis, and PBMCs were isolated by Ficoll-Histopaque density gradient centrifugation and then cryopreserved in liquid nitrogen vapor phase. Purity and quantity of every magnetically sorted T cell population were checked by analytical flow cytometry. Each sorted fraction had its genomic DNA isolated and then quantified by UV absorbance on a Nanodrop 2000c.

The data derive from a study of shared clonotypes between healthy human individuals (dated by TCRdb to 2020 to 2022). Looking at the study overall: The cohort comprised a couple of women and a few men aged 18 to 49 years. For each donor, three plates each were used for CD4 naive and CD4 memory, two plates were used for CD8 naive, and one plate was used for CD8 memory. The study deeply sequenced blood TCR repertoires of about 5 healthy adults to estimate repertoire size and the extent of clonotype sharing between individuals. Different laboratories and diverse techniques were used to prepare libraries and sequence TCR repertoires, to increase sequencing depth and limit assay-specific biases. Per donor, leukapheresis produced somewhere between about 0.8 and 9 billion PBMCs.

The paper's findings and limits, for the study overall: Only blood was sampled, and tissue TCR repertoires likely differ from those in blood. Clonotypes shared by all four sorted-subset donors showed higher generation probabilities than non-shared clonotypes. Pairwise subsampling led to the expectation that sequencing depth would affect the degree of clonotype sharing among donors. Across a few donors, around 5% of naive CD4, 3% to 3.5% of naive CD8, approximately 2.5% of memory CD4, and approximately 0.42% of memory CD8 clonotypes were shared. Because the study included only a small number of donors, the genetic and exposure-history diversity represented was limited. Even with the large sequencing depth, rarefaction of the sorted-subset datasets indicated that sequencing was incomplete. Larger estimated clonotype richness was generally found for naive subsets than for memory subsets.

Using the deep immunoSEQ assay, TCR CDR3 regions were amplified from genomic DNA by multiplex PCR. For each cell subset, the extracted genomic DNA was distributed evenly across all wells of several immunoSEQ 96-well plates, and each plate served as one replicate. For sorted subsets, around 0.2 ug genomic DNA, equal to tens of thousands of T cell genomes, was loaded into each replicate PCR. The purified libraries were quantified using a Qubit 3.0 fluorometer, sized with a Bioanalyzer 2100, and then quantified again using the KAPA Library Quantification kit. A separate single-read 150-cycle Illumina NextSeq 550 flow cell was used to sequence each immunoSEQ 96-well plate. The original pipeline was this. Because the immunoSEQ output included only junctional sequences and no quality scores, the filtering could not be the same as the filtering used for full-length reads. To assign V/J genes and CDR3, sequences were annotated using PyIR, a Python wrapper for IgBLAST v1.9, with IMGT germline references. Reads were filtered out if the reads had weak V/J assignments (E-value above 1e-6), no CDR3, stop codons, out-of-frame junctions, or ambiguous translated residues. V3J clonotypes were defined as sequences sharing the same inferred V gene, J gene, and CDR3 amino acid sequence. Percentage overlap between repertoires was computed as shared unique clonotypes divided by the size of the smaller repertoire. Three approaches were used to assess repertoire richness: RTK rarefaction, the Chao1 estimator, and Recon v2.1 estimates of unobserved clonotypes. For all TCRbeta clonotypes obtained by the gDNA method from a few donors, generation probabilities were computed with OLGA. This immuneACCESS table, as held by TCRdb, lists in-frame sequences with V and J called but not all clones. Of the missing ones, under half trace to an unresolved V gene in checked studies; the others have no known cause. V, J and clone size reflect that table, while D and trimming were determined from the DNA. The sample records 2 million to 2.5 million clones, around 93% of which are singletons. The ten largest clones take up roughly 1.7% of the sample.

Sequenced sample: naive CD8+ T cells from PBMCs. What the cell subset or site label conveys for this sample: CD45RA+CCR7+. The sequence derives from a man aged 18-30 years in good health. Some clones in this sample may be carry-over from other donors' samples.

The nucleotides read TGTGCCAGCAGCTTCGGACTAGCGGGAGGAGGGGAGCTGTTTTTT. Its translation is CASSFGLAGGGELFF. The chain links TRBV5-6 with TRBJ2-2; TRBD2 aligns with 14 central bases. CDR1 and CDR2 (SGHDT, YYEEEE) derive from the germline V gene. Trimming takes 2 bases off V and 8 bases off J; junction bases not matched to a gene: 2. The CDR3 goes from the cysteine to the phenylalanine over 15 residues. The only DNA kept is the CDR3, 45 bases in frame from the first base. Extended through the reference TRBV5-6 and TRBJ2-2 proteins, this CDR3 yields the full variable domain: DAGVTQSPTHLIKTRGQQVTLRCSPKSGHDTVSWYQQALGQGPQFIFQYYEEEERQRGNFPDRFSGHQFPNYSSELNVNALLLGDSALYLCASSFGLAGGGELFFGEGSRLTVL.